The 10 T cell receptor beta chains given below trace back to one sample, sequenced in a study of graft-versus-host responses after intestinal transplantation. Assay used: immunoSEQ multiplex PCR; TCRdb lists only in-frame clones, some missing. The sample has about 98,000 clones; more than 75% are singletons. Sequencing was performed on PBMCs, taken 255 days after intestinal transplant. These receptors all come from a human patient who received an intestinal transplant, so some T cells may come from the graft donor.

V and J are TRBV27 and TRBJ2-7, with 11 nucleotides matching TRBD2. V shed 5 bases, J shed 3 bases, and the junction held 6 bases outside the gene matches. The germline V gene has CDR1 MNHEY and CDR2 SMNVEV (reference sequence). The CDR3 spans 15 residues. CDR3 DNA: TGTGCCAGCAGTCGGACTAGCGGGTCCCTCTACGAGCAGTACTTC. Its translation is CASSRTSGSLYEQYF.

This clone was observed a single time. The chain uses TRBV15 and TRBJ1-5; no clear D. V lost 0 bases and J 3 bases, leaving 9 bases between the germline ends. There are 15 residues in the CDR3. The germline CDR1 and CDR2 sequences are LNHNV and YYDKDF (reference sequence). The CDR3 nucleotides read TGTGCCACCAGCAGAGAAGGCAGCTTCAATCAGCCCCAGCATTTT. Residues: CATSREGSFNQPQHF. The full variable domain, in which reference TRBV15 and TRBJ1-5 provide the parts outside the CDR3, is DAMVIQNPRYQVTQFGKPVTLSCSQTLNHNVMYWYQQKSSQAPKLLFHYYDKDFNNEADTPDNFQSRRPNTSFCFLDIRSPGLGDTAMYLCATSREGSFNQPQHFGDGTRLSIL.

The J gene is TRBJ2-5, the V gene TRBV27, with D perhaps matching TRBD1 or TRBD2 (5 bases each). The CDR3 totals 15 residues. CDR1 is MNHEY and CDR2 is SMNVEV in the germline V gene (reference sequence). Trimming took 3 bases from V and 5 from J, leaving 16 bases between them. CDR3: CASSLDGAHRETQYF. Written as DNA, the CDR3 is TGTGCCAGCAGTTTGGACGGGGCGCATCGGGAGACCCAGTACTTC.

Only a few counts were recorded for this clone. V is TRBV9 and J is TRBJ2-2; D possibly corresponds to TRBD1 (5 bases). The CDR3 has 15 residues. Germline values: CDR1 SGDLS, CDR2 YYNGEE. V lost 4 bases and J lost 7, with 17 bases in between. The CDR3 bases are TGTGCCAGCAGCCCTTTGACAGTGGCGTTCGGGGAGCTGTTTTTT. Encoded protein: CASSPLTVAFGELFF.

This clone appeared a single time. The chain has TRBV27 and TRBJ2-3; TRBD2 matches at 13 bases. The CDR3 totals 18 residues. From germline, CDR1 is MNHEY and CDR2 SMNVEV (reference sequence). V gave up 5 bases and J gave up 2 bases; unmatched junction bases: 10. The CDR3 protein is CASSPSGLAGLDTDTQYF. CDR3 sequence (DNA): TGTGCCAGCAGTCCGTCGGGACTAGCGGGACTAGACACAGATACGCAGTATTTT.

The chain has TRBV5-6 and TRBJ2-7; no definite D call. Per the germline V gene, CDR1 is SGHDT and CDR2 is YYEEEE. This CDR3 region has 14 residues. Trimming removed 4 bases at V and 0 bases at J, with 11 bases between. The CDR3 DNA is TGTGCCAGCAGCCTGGGGTCCCTCTCCTACGAGCAGTACTTC. It encodes CASSLGSLSYEQYF.

The V and J genes are TRBV5-1 and TRBJ1-2, with 8 bases aligning to TRBD1. This CDR3 has 15 amino acids. With 2 bases clipped from V and 8 bases from J, the junction kept 11 bases outside the gene matches. Looked up from germline, CDR1 is SGHRS and CDR2 is YFSETQ. The CDR3: CASSFAGGDKTGYTF. Written as DNA, the CDR3 is TGCGCCAGCAGCTTCGCAGGGGGCGATAAAACGGGCTACACCTTC.

The genes are TRBV10-1 and TRBJ2-3; D is unresolved. This CDR3 comprises 14 residues. V lost 6 bases, J lost 2 bases, and 12 bases lay in between. Germline V lookup: CDR1 WNHNN, CDR2 SYGVQD (reference sequence). The CDR3 bases are TGCGCCAGCAGCAACCAAGGTTACACAGATACGCAGTATTTT. This translates into CASSNQGYTDTQYF.

The chain uses TRBV7-9 and TRBJ1-4; D is perhaps TRBD1 (6 bases). The V and J ends lost 3 bases and 8 bases respectively, with 7 bases between them. This CDR3 is 12 amino acids long. The germline CDR1 and CDR2 sequences are SEHNR and FQNEAQ (reference sequence). The CDR3, as DNA: TGTGCCAGCAGCTTGGGGACAGAAAAACTGTTTTTT. It encodes CASSLGTEKLFF.

The chain employs TRBV5-1 and TRBJ2-7; no clear D gene. V was trimmed by 1 base and J by 5 bases, leaving 10 bases between them. The germline V gene has CDR1 SGHRS and CDR2 YFSETQ. CDR3 length: 13 amino acids. CDR3 sequence (DNA): TGCGCCAGCAGCTTGTTCCTAGGGCACGAGCAGTACTTC. It encodes CASSLFLGHEQYF.